This T cell receptor (beta chain) was retrieved from a study of sequential checkpoint blockade in melanoma (dated by TCRdb to the late 2010s). Background on the whole study: In a 1:1 randomization, patients received either first-line nivolumab then ipilimumab (arm A) or ipilimumab then nivolumab (arm B). Maintenance nivolumab came after both trial sequences.

Per the publication, the treatment or condition label means: randomized to nivolumab then ipilimumab (arm A) or the reverse (arm B). No trial patient had received prior DNA-damaging chemotherapy. Thawed PBMCs were sorted on a FACS Aria II flow cytometer to isolate live CD3+CD8+ cells negative for CD19 and CD56. CheckMate 064, a randomized, open-label phase II trial of sequential checkpoint blockade, was the source of the samples, all of which came from patients with melanoma. Peripheral blood mononuclear cells were collected by leukapheresis, purified using Ficoll-Paque, and frozen in human serum containing roughly 9.4% DMSO. Right after sorting, the blood CD3+CD8+ cells were verified to be >98% pure, and DNA extraction followed. Study-wide conclusions, independent of this receptor: Larger, independent patient cohorts are needed to validate the response-prediction model that combines TCR metrics and mutation burden.

As for this clone: Its binding antigen is unknown. Base qualities are not at hand, and no much larger clone is one base apart.

The immunoSEQ Assay was used to immunosequence TCRbeta CDR3 regions from genomic DNA. Genomic DNA was amplified by bias-controlled multiplex PCR before high-throughput sequencing. As for how the authors treated the data: To quantify the absolute abundance of each unique TCRbeta CDR3 region, the sequences were collapsed and filtered. Clonality, defined as 1 minus Pielou's evenness, was calculated using productive rearrangements only. A previously published method was used to identify clones with significantly greater frequencies in on-treatment samples than in baseline samples. As stored in TCRdb, this immuneACCESS dataset retains in-frame rearrangements with V and J assigned. A fraction of the clones does not appear; measured against another copy, unresolved V genes explain less than half of the discrepancy, and the remainder lacks a known reason. V and J calls and clone size are given by that table; D and trimming were obtained from the DNA. The sample data list under 40,000 clones, and approximately 86% of these were observed just once. The ten largest account for more than 20% of the sample.

This TCR derives from a human donor with melanoma. Sequenced here: CD8+ T cells sorted from blood (inferred from file names), sampled from a patient given nivolumab and ipilimumab in sequence.

The CDR3 corresponds to CASSLRTGFYGYTF. The nucleotides are TGTGCCAGCAGTTTAAGGACTGGCTTCTATGGCTACACCTTC. The V and J segments used are TRBV27 and TRBJ1-2; no confident D gene assignment can be made. Relative to germline, V is 2 bases shorter and J is 4 bases shorter, with 11 bases between their ends. CDR1 MNHEY and CDR2 SMNVEV were looked up in the germline V gene (reference sequence). Its CDR3 holds 14 amino acids, cysteine through phenylalanine. Left in the record is the CDR3 DNA by itself, 42 bases read in frame from the first base.